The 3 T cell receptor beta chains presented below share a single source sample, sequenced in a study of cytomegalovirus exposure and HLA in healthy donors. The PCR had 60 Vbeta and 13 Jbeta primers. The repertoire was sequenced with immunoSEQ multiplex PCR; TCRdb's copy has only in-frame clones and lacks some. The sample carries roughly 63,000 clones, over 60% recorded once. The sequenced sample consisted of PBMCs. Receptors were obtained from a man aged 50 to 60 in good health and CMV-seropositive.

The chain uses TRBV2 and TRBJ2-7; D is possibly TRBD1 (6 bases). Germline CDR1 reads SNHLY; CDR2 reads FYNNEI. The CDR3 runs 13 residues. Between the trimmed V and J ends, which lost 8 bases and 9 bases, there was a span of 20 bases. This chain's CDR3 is CASQGTPFPGQYF. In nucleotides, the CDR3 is TGTGCCAGCCAGGGGACACCCTTTCCTGGGCAGTACTTC.

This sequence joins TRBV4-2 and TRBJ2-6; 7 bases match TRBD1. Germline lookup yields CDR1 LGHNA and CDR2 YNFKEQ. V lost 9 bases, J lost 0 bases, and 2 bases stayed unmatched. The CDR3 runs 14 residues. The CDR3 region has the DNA TGTGCCAGTGACAGGGCCTCTGGGGCCAACGTCCTGACTTTC. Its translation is CASDRASGANVLTF.

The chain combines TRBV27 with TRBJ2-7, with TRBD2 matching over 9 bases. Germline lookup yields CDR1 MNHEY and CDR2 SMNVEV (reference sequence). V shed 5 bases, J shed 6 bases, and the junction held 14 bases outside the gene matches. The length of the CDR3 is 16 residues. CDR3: CASSRDGAGGIAEQYF. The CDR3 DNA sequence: TGTGCCAGCAGTCGGGATGGGGCGGGAGGGATCGCCGAGCAGTACTTC.